This TCR beta chain was profiled in a study of OX40 agonist ivuxolimab in advanced cancers. Study results and caveats: In general, CD8+ T cells held more expanded clones than CD4+ did, on average.

This CDR3 comprises 14 residues. Germline V gene data show CDR1 as LNHNV and CDR2 as YYDKDF (reference sequence). Trimming left V 2 bases short and J 5 bases short, with 12 bases between. Here immunoSEQ multiplex PCR was the method, and the copy in TCRdb shows in-frame clones only, minus some. In the table there are approximately 74,000 clones, approximately 90% of which are singletons. In its sample, this clone was seen once. Antigen specificity is unknown. Blood was sampled at baseline, cycle 4 day 1, and cycle 7 day 1. This sample comprised CD4+ or CD8+ T cells sorted from blood, obtained in a trial of the OX40 agonist ivuxolimab. The receptor's source is an adult with an advanced solid tumor such as melanoma, head and neck, liver or kidney cancer. This chain uses TRBV15 with TRBJ2-5; D is unclear. CDR3 protein: CATSRPQTPETQYF. The CDR3 nucleotides are TGTGCCACCAGCAGACCTCAGACCCCCGAGACCCAGTACTTC.